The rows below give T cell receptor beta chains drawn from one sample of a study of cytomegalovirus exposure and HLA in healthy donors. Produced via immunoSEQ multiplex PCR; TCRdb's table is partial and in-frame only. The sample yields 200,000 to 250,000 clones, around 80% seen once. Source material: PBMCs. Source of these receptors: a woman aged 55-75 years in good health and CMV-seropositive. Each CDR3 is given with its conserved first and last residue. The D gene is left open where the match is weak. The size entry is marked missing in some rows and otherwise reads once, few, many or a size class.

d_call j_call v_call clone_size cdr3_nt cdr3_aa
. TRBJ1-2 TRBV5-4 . TGTGCCAGCAACCAGCTTGGAGAGGGAGGTAACTATGGCTACACCTTC CASNQLGEGGNYGYTF
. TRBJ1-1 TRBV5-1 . TGCGCCAGCAGCTCGGCGGAGGGGTACACTGAAGCTTTCTTT CASSSAEGYTEAFF
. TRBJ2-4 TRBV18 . TGTGCCAGCTCACCCGACTCCCCCAACATTCAGTACTTC CASSPDSPNIQYF
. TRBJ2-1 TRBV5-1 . TGCGCCAGCAGCTTCGGAGGCTCGGCCTACAATGAGCAGTTCTTC CASSFGGSAYNEQFF
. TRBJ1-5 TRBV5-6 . TGTGCCAGCAGTCTAAACCGTAAAAGCAATCAGCCCCAGCATTTT CASSLNRKSNQPQHF
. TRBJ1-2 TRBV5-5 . TGTGCCAGCAGCTTCACAGGGTATGGCTACACCTTC CASSFTGYGYTF
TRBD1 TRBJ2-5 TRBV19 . TGTGCCAGTAGTAACAGGGGAAGGGAGACCCAGTACTTC CASSNRGRETQYF
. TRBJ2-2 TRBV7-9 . TGTGCCAGCAGCTCGCAACTAGCTTGGGAGCTGTTTTTT CASSSQLAWELFF
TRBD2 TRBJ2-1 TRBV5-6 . TGTGCCACCTTCGGGGCGGGAGTTGAGTATGAGCAGTTCTTC CATFGAGVEYEQFF
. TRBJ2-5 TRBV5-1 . TGCGCCAGCAGCTTGGGAGGTGGGCTAGCCCTCCAAGAGACCCAGTACTTC CASSLGGGLALQETQYF
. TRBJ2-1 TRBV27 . TGTGCCAGCAGTTTGGGGGCTATGTCCTACAATGAGCAGTTCTTC CASSLGAMSYNEQFF
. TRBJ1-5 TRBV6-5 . TGTGCCAGCAGCCACGGGGGACTCCAGCCCCAGCATTTT CASSHGGLQPQHF
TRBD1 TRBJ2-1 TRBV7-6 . TGTGCCAGCAGCTTCGGGACAGGAGTCTCCTACAATGAGCAGTTCTTC CASSFGTGVSYNEQFF
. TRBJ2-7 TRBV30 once TGTGCCTGGAGTGGCCCCCCTGTATCTACGGAGCAGTACTTC CAWSGPPVSTEQYF
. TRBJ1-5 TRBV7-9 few TGTGCCAGCAGCTTATGGACAGCCCAGGGCAATCAGCCCCAGCATTTT CASSLWTAQGNQPQHF
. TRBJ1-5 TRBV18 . TGTGCCAGCTCACCGAGGGGAGGGGTACGGGTCAATCAGCCCCAGCATTTT CASSPRGGVRVNQPQHF
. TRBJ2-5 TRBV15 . TGTGCCACCAGCAGAACCGGGACAAAAGAGACCCAGTACTTC CATSRTGTKETQYF
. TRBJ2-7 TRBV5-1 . TGCGCCAGCAGCATTGCGACAGCGGGCGGGTACTCCTACGAGCAGTACTTC CASSIATAGGYSYEQYF
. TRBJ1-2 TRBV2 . TGTGCCAGCAGTGGGGCGGGTGGCTACACCTTC CASSGAGGYTF
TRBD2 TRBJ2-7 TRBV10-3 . TGTGCCATCAGTGAAGGTAGCGGGACCTACGAGCAGTACTTC CAISEGSGTYEQYF
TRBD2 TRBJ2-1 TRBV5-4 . TGTGCCAGCAGCCGATCGCTTCTAGCGGGAGTGGCTAACTACAATGAGCAGTTCTTC CASSRSLLAGVANYNEQFF
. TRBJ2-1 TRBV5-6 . TGTGCCAGCAGCCGACTAATGCAGAGCTCCTACAATGAGCAGTTCTTC CASSRLMQSSYNEQFF
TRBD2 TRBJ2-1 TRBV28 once TGTGCCAGCAGTTCCACCAGGACTAGCGGGATAGCCTACAATGAGCAGTTCTTC CASSSTRTSGIAYNEQFF
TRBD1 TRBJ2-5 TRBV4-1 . TGCGCCAGCAGCCAACGAATGGGGACAGGGTGGGAAGAGACCCAGTACTTC CASSQRMGTGWEETQYF
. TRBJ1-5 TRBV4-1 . TGCGCCAGCAGCCAAGACAGTTTTCAGCCCCAGCATTTT CASSQDSFQPQHF
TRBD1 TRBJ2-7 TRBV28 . TGTGCCAGCAGAAGGACAGGGGGAACGGGAACCTCCTACGAGCAGTACTTC CASRRTGGTGTSYEQYF
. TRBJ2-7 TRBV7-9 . TGTGCCAGCAGCCCCGGGGATTGGTCCTACGAGCAGTACTTC CASSPGDWSYEQYF
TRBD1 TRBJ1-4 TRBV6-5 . TGTGCCAGTACAGGGGGCGGATGGGAAAAACTGTTTTTT CASTGGGWEKLFF